This T cell receptor (beta chain) was observed in a study of neurological immune-mediated disorders. This clonotype was detected ten times or more. Its antigen remains unidentified. Study outcomes and limitations: Across subjects, no CDR3 amino acid sequence appeared in expanded clones of more than one subject, a finding that suggested private repertoires in all groups.

The authors made cDNA by 5'RACE with 10-nucleotide random UMIs. TCRdb analysed the 5' RACE reads with MiXCR anew, one entry per CDR3 protein. The sample has under 80,000 distinct CDR3 sequences; about 9.4% are singletons. The CDR3 covers 11 residues. Input material: PBMCs. This TCR was recovered from a man aged 45-65 years in good health. The chain links TRBV21-1 to TRBJ1-2. TRBV21-1 is termed a pseudogene. The CDR3 here is CASSTCWGYTF. In DNA form, the CDR3 reads TGTGCCAGCAGCACCTGCTGGGGGTACACCTTC.